A single sample gave rise to the 19 T cell receptor beta chains below, sequenced in a study of T-cell reconstitution after alpha-beta-depleted transplantation in children. Preparing the TCRbeta library involved the use of unique molecular identifiers. TCRdb called the PCR reads again in MiXCR, with one record for every CDR3 protein. The repertoire has approximately 240,000 distinct CDR3 sequences, 7.5% to 10% of them found once; the top ten carry approximately 4.7%. The specimen comprised PBMCs from the stem cell graft donor, sampled from the stem cell graft. All receptors derive from a human donor who donated a stem cell graft to a child with SCID.

The V and J genes are TRBV11-2 and TRBJ2-5, with 11 bases identical to TRBD2. V lost 5 bases to trimming and J lost 5 bases; unmatched junction nucleotides: 16. Germline V gives CDR1 SGHAT, CDR2 FQNNGV. This CDR3 is 18 amino acids long. CDR3 protein: CASSPVSGLAGGWETQYF. DNA for the CDR3: TGTGCCAGCAGCCCCGTTTCTGGCCTAGCGGGGGGTTGGGAGACCCAGTACTTC.

This clonotype has a count of ten or more. The rearrangement joins TRBV29-1 to TRBJ1-2; 7 bases are shared with TRBD1. The length of the CDR3 is 12 residues. CDR1 and CDR2 from the germline V gene are SQVTM and ANQGSEA. CDR3 residues: CSGGGRGYGYTF. In DNA form, the CDR3 reads TGCAGTGGAGGGGGCCGGGGCTATGGCTACACCTTC. The full variable domain, completed using reference TRBV29-1 and TRBJ1-2, is SAVISQKPSRDICQRGTSLTIQCQVDSQVTMMFWYRQQPGQSLTLIATANQGSEATYESGFVIDKFPISRPNLTFSTLTVSNMSPEDSSIYLCSGGGRGYGYTFGSGTRLTVV.

In this sample, this clonotype turned up many times. The chain recombines TRBV25-1 with TRBJ1-5; 11 positions match TRBD1. Germline assignment: CDR1 MGHDK and CDR2 SYGVNS. J was trimmed by 1 base and V by 8 bases; bases with no gene match: 7. This CDR3 comprises 16 residues. The CDR3 DNA reads as TGTGCCAGCGGACAGGGGGCCTTTCTGAGCAATCAGCCCCAGCATTTT. Amino acids: CASGQGAFLSNQPQHF.

Many counts were recorded for this clonotype. The gene calls are TRBV6-5 and TRBJ2-1; no clear D gene. The CDR3 contains 14 residues. Trimming took 2 bases from V and 4 from J, leaving 9 bases between them. Germline V gene sequence: CDR1 MNHEY, CDR2 SVGAGI. This CDR3 reads CASSYKASYNEQFF. For the CDR3, the DNA is TGTGCCAGCAGTTACAAGGCTAGTTACAATGAGCAGTTCTTC.

This clonotype was seen only once. This rearrangement joins TRBV20-1 to TRBJ2-1, with a possible D match to TRBD2 (6 bases). Per the germline V gene, CDR1 is DFQATT and CDR2 is SNEGSKA (reference sequence). The length of the CDR3 is 15 residues. The V end was cut by 6 bases, the J end by 9 bases, with 24 bases between. The DNA of the CDR3 is TGCAGTGCCGTCATCCCCGGGGGAGGTTATGGTGAGCAGTTCTTC. Its protein product is CSAVIPGGGYGEQFF.

This clonotype was detected many times. The gene calls are TRBV5-6 and TRBJ2-1; TRBD2 is a possible D gene (7 bases). The CDR3 is 16 residues long. The V end lost 4 bases, the J end lost 3 bases, and 17 bases lay between the germline ends. Germline CDR1 reads SGHDT; CDR2 reads YYEEEE. Here the CDR3 reads CASSNPREGVYNEQFF. The CDR3 nucleotides are TGTGCCAGCAGCAACCCTAGGGAGGGGGTCTACAATGAGCAGTTCTTC.

This clonotype was seen many times. CDR3 residues: CASVSYDTQYF. The DNA for the CDR3 is TGTGCCAGCGTTAGTTACGATACGCAGTATTTT. The chain links TRBV3-1 to TRBJ2-3, with D hard to call. The CDR3 covers 11 residues. Per germline, CDR1 LGHDT and CDR2 YNNKEL (reference sequence). V dropped 8 bases and J dropped 6 bases, with 9 bases sitting between them.

This clonotype was found many times. The chain recombines TRBV7-9 with TRBJ1-2; D is ambiguous. V was cut by 3 bases and J by 0 bases, with 11 bases left in between. Germline CDR1 is SEHNR and CDR2 is FQNEAQ (reference sequence). The length of the CDR3 is 15 residues. CDR3: CASSFLPATNYGYTF. As DNA, the CDR3 is TGTGCCAGCAGCTTTCTCCCGGCAACTAACTATGGCTACACCTTC.

Details on this clonotype: A much larger clone sits a single nucleotide away, making a read error possible. The CDR3 spells CSVGGYDYGDTF. CDR3 nucleotides: TGCAGCGTTGGCGGCTACGACTATGGCGACACCTTC. The V gene is TRBV29-1, the J gene TRBJ1-2, with no clear D. CDR3 length equals 12 residues. Per the germline V gene, CDR1 is SQVTM and CDR2 is ANQGSEA.

This clonotype was counted ten times or more. The genes are TRBV5-5 and TRBJ2-7, with D hard to call. This CDR3 has 13 amino acids. In germline, CDR1 is SGHKS, CDR2 YYEKEE (reference sequence). Trimming stripped 2 bases from V and 6 bases from J, with 12 bases between. The CDR3 sequence is CASSLSRPGEQYF. DNA of the CDR3: TGTGCCAGCAGCTTATCCAGGCCTGGCGAGCAGTACTTC.

This clonotype appeared many times. The gene calls are TRBV5-1 and TRBJ2-5; 8 nucleotides align to TRBD2. This CDR3 has 16 residues. Germline V gene lookup returns CDR1 SGHRS and CDR2 YFSETQ. V shed 1 base, J shed 0 bases, and the junction held 5 bases outside the gene matches. DNA of the CDR3: TGCGCCAGCAGCTTGTGGACTAGCCTAAACCAAGAGACCCAGTACTTC. It translates to CASSLWTSLNQETQYF.

This clonotype was counted at least ten times. V usage is TRBV12-3 or TRBV12-4 and J usage is TRBJ2-1, with 15 nucleotides matching TRBD2. The trim removed 5 bases at V and 9 bases at J, leaving 8 bases unmatched. The CDR3 runs 16 residues. The CDR3 is CASSTWTSGGAVEQFF. The CDR3 bases are TGTGCCAGCAGTACTTGGACTAGCGGGGGGGCAGTTGAGCAGTTCTTC.

In this sample, this clonotype turned up many times. V and J are TRBV11-2 and TRBJ1-1; 12 bases line up with TRBD1. The CDR3 length is 17 residues. Germline V gene data show CDR1 as SGHAT and CDR2 as FQNNGV. The V segment lost 4 bases and the J segment 5 bases; nucleotides outside the gene matches: 11. Written as DNA, the CDR3 is TGTGCCAGCAGCTCAGGGGGGACAGGGGGCGTGGGGACTGAAGCTTTCTTT. Protein: CASSSGGTGGVGTEAFF.

The sample holds many counts of this clonotype. The rearrangement joins TRBV5-1 to TRBJ2-3, with 7 bases that match TRBD1. The CDR3 consists of 13 residues. Looked up from germline, CDR1 is SGHRS and CDR2 is YFSETQ. The ends lost 5 bases at V and 6 bases at J; junction bases unmatched: 6. This chain's CDR3 is CASSLTGEDTQYF. DNA for the CDR3: TGCGCCAGCAGTCTTACAGGGGAGGATACGCAGTATTTT.

In this sample, this clonotype turned up many times. The rearrangement joins TRBV9 to TRBJ2-1; D remains ambiguous. This CDR3 spans 16 amino acids. Deletions cut 0 bases from V and 0 bases from J, with 10 bases between. In germline, CDR1 is SGDLS, CDR2 YYNGEE. The CDR3 loop reads CASSVAGASSYNEQFF. CDR3 bases: TGTGCCAGCAGCGTAGCCGGAGCTAGCTCCTACAATGAGCAGTTCTTC.

This clonotype was seen repeatedly, ten times or more. The J gene is TRBJ2-7, the V gene TRBV4-3, with a tentative D call TRBD2 (7 bases). The CDR3 consists of 18 residues. Deletions cut 4 bases from V and 7 bases from J, with 29 bases between. Germline assignment: CDR1 LGHNA and CDR2 YSLEER. The CDR3 sequence: CASSPGGGVGGGAEEQYF. The CDR3 coding sequence is TGCGCCAGCAGCCCCGGAGGTGGGGTTGGAGGGGGGGCTGAGGAGCAGTACTTC.

This sequence joins TRBV20-1 and TRBJ1-1; 7 nucleotides align to TRBD1. V dropped 4 bases and J dropped 1; count of bases not matched to a gene: 18. Germline V gene data show CDR1 as DFQATT and CDR2 as SNEGSKA (reference sequence). The CDR3 totals 18 residues. Here the CDR3 DNA reads TGCAGTGCTAAGGAAGAAGGAATCGGCAGGGGGACGAACACTGAAGCTTTCTTT. This gives the protein CSAKEEGIGRGTNTEAFF.

This clonotype was observed a handful of times. The CDR3 region has the DNA TGCAGTGCTAGCAGGCGGGAGACCCAGTACTTC. The encoded protein is CSASRRETQYF. This sequence joins TRBV20-1 and TRBJ2-5; D is ambiguous. V was pared by 3 bases and J by 5 bases, with 7 bases between. The CDR3 runs to 11 residues. CDR1 and CDR2 (germline): DFQATT, SNEGSKA (reference sequence).

This clonotype was counted many times. V usage is TRBV2 and J usage is TRBJ1-3; the D is unclear. V was cut by 4 bases and J by 4 bases, with 8 bases left in between. This CDR3 spans 13 amino acids. The germline CDR1 and CDR2 sequences are SNHLY and FYNNEI. CDR3 region: CASSGSRGNTIYF. CDR3 DNA: TGTGCCAGCAGTGGTTCCAGGGGAAACACCATATATTTT.